This TCR beta chain is drawn from a study of cytomegalovirus exposure and HLA in healthy donors. Across the study: The 120 or so validation repertoires were produced on the same platform as the roughly 670 repertoires of the first cohort. This was reported in a later analysis.

Here immunoSEQ multiplex PCR was the method, and the copy in TCRdb shows in-frame clones only, minus some. The table has roughly 120,000 clones, approximately 89% seen once; the top ten hold more than 1.5%. The CDR3 has 13 amino acids. The J segment lost 7 bases and the V segment lost 3 bases, leaving 3 bases of the junction unmatched. Germline V gene lookup returns CDR1 SGHRS and CDR2 YFSETQ. The study's findings and limits: In the 120 validation repertoires, approximately 94% of cluster scores exceeded 0, per a later analysis.

A note on this clone: Its antigen remains unidentified.

The receptor comes from a man aged 18 to 29 in good health and CMV-seronegative. Sample: PBMCs. This chain uses TRBV5-1 with TRBJ2-1; 8 nucleotides agree with TRBD2. CDR3 in amino acids: CASSSLAGNEQFF. The CDR3 coding sequence is TGCGCCAGCAGCTCCTTAGCGGGAAATGAGCAGTTCTTC.